This entry is about one T cell receptor (beta chain). Its antigen remains unidentified. These data come from a study of beta chain features in type 1 diabetes. Study observations and caveats: The similarity of naive, central memory and Treg TCRB repertoires appeared greater among patients than among healthy donors. Type 1 diabetes patients showed fewer insertions and more deletions at VDJ junctions. Moderate yet significant TCRB CDR3 shortening was seen in Type 1 diabetes patients in all four CD4+ subsets. cDNA-based reads could over-represent cells with high TCR expression.

Expressed TCRB transcripts were sequenced because the entire RNA isolate underwent reverse transcription. Produced via immunoSEQ multiplex PCR; TCRdb's table is partial and in-frame only. The sample has 200,000 to 300,000 clones; approximately 13% are singletons. The V gene end was trimmed by 3 bases and the J gene end by 2 bases; junction bases not matched to a gene: 1. Germline V lookup: CDR1 SQVTM, CDR2 ANQGSEA. This CDR3 contains 12 residues. This chain links TRBV29-1 with TRBJ2-7, with 7 bases fitting TRBD2. The TCR sequence derives from a man younger than 40 with type 1 diabetes. The sample was naive CD4+ T cells from blood. In nucleotides, the CDR3 is TGCAGCGTTGATCGGGGGGCCTACGAGCAGTACTTC. Translated: CSVDRGAYEQYF.